This TCR beta chain was sequenced for a study of T-cell reconstitution after alpha-beta-depleted transplantation in children. Unique molecular identifiers featured in how the TCRbeta library was prepared. TCRdb passed the PCR reads through MiXCR, listing each CDR3 protein once. The sample lists hundreds of thousands of distinct CDR3 sequences, 13% occurring once. The trim removed 6 bases at V and 5 bases at J, leaving 10 bases unmatched. CDR3 size: 16 residues. There are many counts of this clonotype. The sample was PBMCs, mostly from graft donor cells, taken 360 days after TCRalphabeta/CD19-depleted stem cell transplant. This chain uses TRBV12-3 or TRBV12-4 with TRBJ1-2, with TRBD1 matching over 12 bases. The clonotype was recovered from a male patient between 10 and 17 years old who had a stem cell transplant for acute myeloid leukemia, so the T cells may come from the graft donor. The CDR3 DNA follows: TGTGCCAGCAGGATCACCGGGACAGGGGGCTGGTATGGCTACACCTTC. It is translated as CASRITGTGGWYGYTF.